The T cell receptor beta chain under discussion was sequenced for a study of identical twins (dated by TCRdb to the mid-2010s). With respect to the entire study: The study deep-sequenced TCR alpha and beta repertoires from monozygotic twins, unrelated adults of various ages and cord blood to test whether fetal clonotypes persist. To rule out contamination, the twin experiments were replicated at different times with different library preparation protocols. The paper as a whole reports these results and caveats: Because the same donors could not be followed over many years, the conclusions depended on cross-sectional statistical analysis. Out-of-frame TCR alpha sharing in monozygotic twins was systematically underestimated by recombination models, whereas sharing between unrelated individuals was in agreement with the recombination models. Invariant T cells such as MAIT and iNKT could partly confound zero-insertion analyses, though diverse VJ usage argued against this for most clonotypes. Compared with coincidental sharing between unrelated individuals, an excess of low generation-probability sequences was observed among out-of-frame TCR alpha sequences shared between twins. Fewer insertions were carried by abundant cord blood beta clonotypes; a weaker similar trend was observed in young adult naive repertoires, while no such trend was observed in memory repertoires. The excess sharing between twins in beta out-of-frame sequences was weaker because fewer shared sequences reduced the signal-to-noise ratio.

Preparation of the library involved 5' RACE. Sequenced using an Illumina HiSeq 2000. A universal primer binding site was introduced by template switching, and a unique molecular identifier was present in the final cDNA, enabling accurate counting of TCR cDNA molecules. Specific primers in the conserved constant-segment region were used to synthesize first-strand cDNA for the TCR alpha and beta chains. Each cDNA library was double barcoded, with a SMART-Mk sample barcode plus Illumina barcodes, to control for contamination. TruSeq adapter sequences along with Illumina sample barcodes were introduced in two successive PCR steps. Sequencing of the TCR alpha and beta cDNA libraries was done on the Illumina HiSeq platform using custom primers. In the source study's methods: MiGEC processed the raw reads to extract unique molecular identifiers, while MiXCR was used to determine the CDR3 positions. For each individual, recombination models were inferred using an EM algorithm with the repgenHMM and IGoR tools. Shared clonotypes were analyzed with the tcR package in R, and sharing was normalized by the product of cloneset sizes. To study raw recombination without the effects of thymic and clonal selection, out-of-frame nonproductive sequences were analyzed. The public reads were run again by TCRdb, first through fastp at Q25 and then through MiXCR, and only productive beta chains were kept. For every CDR3 protein sequence, its rows merge into one entry that carries the most common genes and DNA. The V and J calls and clone size are TCRdb's, not the authors'. For this sample the table gives about 500,000 distinct CDR3 sequences, of which more than 13% were detected only once. The ten most abundant clones make up approximately 1% of the sample.

All donors were healthy Caucasians. The twin cohort comprised three pairs of female monozygotic twins, all aged roughly 18 to 30 years. CD4+ and CD8+ T cell populations were isolated with positive isolation kits from Invitrogen. A word on this clonotype: The clone's antigen remains unknown. No base quality values were provided; no much bigger clone lies one nucleotide off.

The germline V gene gives CDR1 as SGHRS and CDR2 as YFSETQ. The CDR3 contains 16 residues, cysteine and phenylalanine counted. Kept here is only the CDR3 DNA, which spans 48 bases and is read in frame from base 1. Trimmed from V: 2 bases; trimmed from J: 0 bases; junction bases lacking a gene match: 5. This sample was also put to use in a study of yellow fever vaccine responses in identical twins. That second report states: According to the authors, in identical twins the way T cells responded to vaccination appeared partly convergent and partly personalized. Focusing on identical twins, the study followed the T cell clones that responded to the vaccine, and did so with precision.

Rearrangement joined TRBV5-1 to TRBJ2-3, with 8 bases matching TRBD1. What was sequenced was CD4+ T cells sorted from blood. The origin of this receptor is a woman younger than 35 in good health. CDR3 reads: CASSFGTGLSTDTQYF. In nucleotide form, the sequence is TGCGCCAGCAGCTTTGGGACAGGATTAAGCACAGATACGCAGTATTTT.